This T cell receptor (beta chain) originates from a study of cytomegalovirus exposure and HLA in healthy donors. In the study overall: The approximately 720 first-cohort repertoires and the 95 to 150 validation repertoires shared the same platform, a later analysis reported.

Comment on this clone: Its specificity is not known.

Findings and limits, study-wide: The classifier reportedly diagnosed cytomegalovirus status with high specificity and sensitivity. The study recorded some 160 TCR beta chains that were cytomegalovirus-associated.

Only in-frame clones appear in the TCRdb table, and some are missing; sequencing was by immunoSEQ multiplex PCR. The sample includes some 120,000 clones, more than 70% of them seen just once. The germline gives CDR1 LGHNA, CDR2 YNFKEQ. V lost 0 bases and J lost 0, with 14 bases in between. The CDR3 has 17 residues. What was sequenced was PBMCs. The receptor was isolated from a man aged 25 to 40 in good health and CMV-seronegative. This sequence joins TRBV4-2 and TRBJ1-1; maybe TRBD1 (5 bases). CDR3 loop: CASSQDGGASMNTEAFF. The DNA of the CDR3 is TGTGCCAGCAGCCAAGATGGAGGGGCTTCCATGAACACTGAAGCTTTCTTT.